This is a list of T cell receptor beta chains from one sample in a study of blood T cell repertoires in COVID-19. Repertoires were generated with immunoSEQ multiplex PCR, while TCRdb's copy carries only in-frame clones and drops some. The repertoire holds roughly 140,000 clones, with about nine tenths as singletons. Specimen: peripheral blood. The source is a woman of 80 years or more with acute or convalescent COVID-19. Each CDR3 is given with its conserved first and last residue. A D gene is named only where the DNA matches it firmly. Not all rows give a size; the values are once, few, many and, for expanded clones, a class.

>TRBD1|14|TRBV20-1|TRBJ1-5|.
CSASSGTGGQPQHF
TGCAGTGCTAGTTCCGGGACAGGGGGACAGCCCCAGCATTTT
>.|14|TRBV7-9|TRBJ2-3|once
CASSLVSPTDTQYF
TGTGCCAGCAGCTTAGTTTCCCCGACAGATACGCAGTATTTT
>TRBD1|13|TRBV2|TRBJ1-1|.
CASSGQGNTEAFF
TGTGCCAGCAGTGGACAGGGTAACACTGAAGCTTTCTTT
>TRBD1|15|TRBV28|TRBJ1-1|.
CASSGGGGGNTEAFF
TGTGCCAGCAGTGGAGGGGGCGGTGGGAACACTGAAGCTTTCTTT
>.|14|TRBV10-3|TRBJ2-5|.
CATLPDILQETQYF
TGTGCCACCCTCCCGGACATACTGCAAGAGACCCAGTACTTC
>.|18|TRBV19|TRBJ2-2|.
CASSIRSGRGMNTGELFF
TGTGCCAGTAGTATCAGAAGTGGAAGGGGGATGAACACCGGGGAGCTGTTTTTT
>.|12|TRBV20-1|TRBJ1-2|.
CSASLQNYGYTF
TGCAGTGCTAGTCTACAGAACTATGGCTACACCTTC
>TRBD1|16|TRBV2|TRBJ1-6|.
CASRFDRGGVNSPLHF
TGTGCCAGCAGATTCGACAGGGGCGGAGTGAATTCACCCCTCCACTTT
>TRBD1|15|TRBV5-1|TRBJ1-1|.
CASSPGQAGGPEAFF
TGCGCCAGCAGCCCGGGACAGGCAGGTGGTCCTGAAGCTTTCTTT
>.|15|TRBV5-1|TRBJ2-3|.
CASSSGLAITDTQYF
TGCGCCAGCAGCTCTGGACTCGCTATCACAGATACGCAGTATTTT
>.|13|TRBV30|TRBJ1-1|.
CAWGVRGRTEAFF
TGTGCCTGGGGGGTCCGGGGTCGTACTGAAGCTTTCTTT
>.|14|TRBV19|TRBJ1-2|.
CASSTTGLNYGYTF
TGTGCCAGTAGTACGACAGGACTTAACTATGGCTACACCTTC
>.|13|TRBV9|TRBJ2-7|.
CASSVDTSLEQYF
TGTGCCAGCAGCGTAGATACTTCCTTGGAGCAGTACTTC
>TRBD1|17|TRBV30|TRBJ1-5|.
CAWSVEGADRSNQPQHF
TGTGCCTGGAGTGTAGAGGGGGCCGACAGGAGCAATCAGCCCCAGCATTTT
>.|14|TRBV5-1|TRBJ1-1|once
CASSSGSMNTEAFF
TGCGCCAGCAGTTCAGGGTCCATGAACACTGAAGCTTTCTTT
>TRBD1|14|TRBV5-1|TRBJ1-2|.
CASSRGQGDLGYTF
TGCGCCAGCAGCCGGGGACAGGGGGATTTGGGCTACACCTTC
>.|14|TRBV6-5|TRBJ1-2|.
CASRRSGRTYGYTF
TGTGCCAGCAGAAGGTCCGGAAGGACTTATGGCTACACCTTC
>.|14|TRBV5-1|TRBJ1-2|.
CASSLGGPNYGYTF
TGCGCCAGCAGCTTAGGCGGCCCTAACTATGGCTACACCTTC
>.|18|TRBV21-1|TRBJ1-1|.
CASSNQLSEGRWNTEAFF
TGTGCCAGCAGCAACCAATTGTCGGAGGGGAGGTGGAACACTGAAGCTTTCTTT
>TRBD2|16|TRBV9|TRBJ2-3|.
CASSVGGGVVGNTQYF
TGTGCCAGCAGCGTAGGGGGAGGGGTAGTCGGTAATACGCAGTATTTT
>TRBD2|17|TRBV7-2|TRBJ2-7|.
CASSPRNFGGGSYEQYF
TGTGCCAGCAGCCCCCGAAATTTTGGCGGGGGGTCCTACGAGCAGTACTTC
>TRBD1|15|TRBV19|TRBJ1-5|.
CASRDRVTGNQPQHF
TGTGCCAGTAGGGACAGGGTAACCGGCAATCAGCCCCAGCATTTT
>TRBD2|16|TRBV5-4|TRBJ2-3|once
CASSLGGGSSTDTQYF
TGTGCCAGCAGCTTAGGCGGGGGGTCTAGCACAGATACGCAGTATTTT
>.|15|TRBV5-1|TRBJ1-1|.
CASSLEVGANTEAFF
TGCGCCAGCAGCTTGGAGGTGGGCGCGAACACTGAAGCTTTCTTT
>TRBD1|16|TRBV9|TRBJ2-3|few
CASSVRPGQGRDTQYF
TGTGCCAGCAGCGTTCGCCCGGGACAGGGGAGAGATACGCAGTATTTT
>TRBD1|15|TRBV5-1|TRBJ1-2|.
CASSFGTGSVTGYTF
TGCGCCAGCAGCTTCGGGACAGGGAGTGTTACTGGCTACACCTTC
>TRBD1|13|TRBV5-4|TRBJ1-4|.
CASRQGANEKLFF
TGTGCCAGCAGACAGGGGGCTAATGAAAAACTGTTTTTT
>.|12|TRBV3-1/TRBV3-2|TRBJ2-7|.
CASSKISSEQYF
TGTGCCAGCAGCAAAATTAGTAGCGAGCAGTACTTC
>.|15|TRBV5-4|TRBJ2-7|.
CASSPSPRQSYEQYF
TGTGCCAGCAGCCCCTCCCCGAGACAGTCCTACGAGCAGTACTTC
>TRBD2|17|TRBV5-6|TRBJ2-7|once
CASSLWVAGGPFYEQYF
TGTGCCAGCAGCTTGTGGGTAGCGGGGGGCCCTTTTTACGAGCAGTACTTC
>TRBD1|14|TRBV30|TRBJ2-3|.
CAWTPGQATDTQYF
TGTGCCTGGACCCCGGGACAGGCCACAGATACGCAGTATTTT
>.|13|TRBV11-2|TRBJ1-2|.
CASSLGPNYGYTF
TGTGCCAGCAGCTTAGGGCCTAACTATGGCTACACCTTC
>.|18|TRBV19|TRBJ1-5|.
CASSIVGFPGFGNQPQHF
TGTGCCAGTAGTATTGTGGGTTTCCCAGGGTTTGGCAATCAGCCCCAGCATTTT
>.|16|TRBV6-5|TRBJ1-4|.
CASSYRGWGPSEKLFF
TGTGCCAGCAGTTACCGGGGTTGGGGGCCCAGTGAAAAACTGTTTTTT
>TRBD1|15|TRBV5-8|TRBJ1-5|.
CASSLDREPNQPQHF
TGTGCCAGCAGTTTAGACAGGGAGCCCAATCAGCCCCAGCATTTT
>TRBD2|14|TRBV30|TRBJ2-1|.
CAWSVIAGGPEQFF
TGTGCCTGGAGTGTGATAGCGGGGGGCCCTGAGCAGTTCTTC
>TRBD2|15|TRBV24-1|TRBJ2-1|.
CATSDPAGAGNEQFF
TGTGCCACCAGTGATCCAGCGGGGGCCGGGAATGAGCAGTTCTTC
>.|14|TRBV20-1|TRBJ1-2|.
CSASYGMHTYGYTF
TGCAGTGCTAGTTACGGGATGCACACCTATGGCTACACCTTC
>TRBD1|14|TRBV6-7|TRBJ1-6|once
CASRGTGLNSPLHF
TGTGCCAGCAGAGGGACAGGCCTTAATTCACCCCTCCACTTT
>TRBD1|14|TRBV10-2|TRBJ1-5|.
CASSTDRVNQPQHF
TGCGCCAGCAGTACGGACAGGGTGAATCAGCCCCAGCATTTT
>TRBD1|17|TRBV30|TRBJ1-4|once
CAWSDGTGEATNEKLFF
TGTGCCTGGAGCGATGGGACAGGGGAGGCAACTAATGAAAAACTGTTTTTT
>.|12|TRBV29-1|TRBJ1-1|.
CSVGQGGTEAFF
TGCAGCGTGGGGCAGGGTGGGACTGAAGCTTTCTTT
>.|17|TRBV3-1/TRBV3-2|TRBJ1-1|.
CASSHDWGGGTRPEAFF
TGTGCCAGCAGCCACGATTGGGGTGGAGGGACGAGGCCTGAAGCTTTCTTT
>TRBD1|13|TRBV29-1|TRBJ1-3|once
CSGRTGTGNTIYF
TGCAGCGGAAGGACAGGGACTGGAAACACCATATATTTT
>TRBD1|14|TRBV3-1/TRBV3-2|TRBJ1-2|.
CASSPTGQGYGYTF
TGTGCCAGCAGCCCCACCGGACAGGGCTATGGCTACACCTTC
>.|16|TRBV30|TRBJ2-7|once
CAWSPPDHRAYYEQYF
TGTGCCTGGAGTCCCCCCGACCACAGGGCCTACTACGAGCAGTACTTC
>.|11|TRBV20-1|TRBJ2-5|.
CSATPQETQYF
TGCAGTGCGACACCCCAAGAGACCCAGTACTTC
>.|15|TRBV6-1|TRBJ1-4|.
CASSEKRGTNEKLFF
TGTGCCAGCAGTGAAAAGAGGGGGACTAATGAAAAACTGTTTTTT
>.|14|TRBV15|TRBJ2-7|.
CATSIWGGAEEQYF
TGTGCCACCAGCATCTGGGGGGGGGCGGAAGAGCAGTACTTC
>TRBD2|15|TRBV4-2|TRBJ2-2|.
CASSHTSGGAGELFF
TGTGCCAGCAGCCACACGTCCGGGGGGGCCGGGGAGCTGTTTTTT
>TRBD1|13|TRBV9|TRBJ1-2|.
CASSATGAYGYTF
TGTGCCAGCAGCGCCACAGGGGCCTATGGCTACACCTTC